This TCR beta chain emerged from a study of cytomegalovirus exposure and HLA in healthy donors. The PCR ran on 60 Vbeta and 13 Jbeta primers. Method: immunoSEQ multiplex PCR; TCRdb's copy keeps in-frame clones and lacks some. There are about 110,000 clones in the sample; 15% occur only once, and 1.9% lies in the top ten. Germline trimming cut 4 bases from V and 3 bases from J; bases unmatched to any gene: 7. The germline gives CDR1 SGHNT, CDR2 YYREEE (reference sequence). This CDR3 contains 14 residues. This clone occurred a few times. This receptor was identified in a young woman in good health and CMV-seronegative. This chain joins TRBV5-4 and TRBJ2-7, with 7 positions matching TRBD1. The specimen was PBMCs. The DNA of the CDR3 is TGTGCCAGCAGCCGGGACAGAATTTTCTACGAGCAGTACTTC. The encoded protein is CASSRDRIFYEQYF. Full variable domain (rest looked up from reference TRBV5-4 and TRBJ2-7): ETGVTQSPTHLIKTRGQQVTLRCSSQSGHNTVSWYQQALGQGPQFIFQYYREEENGRGNFPPRFSGLQFPNYSSELNVNALELDDSALYLCASSRDRIFYEQYFGPGTRLTVT.